This entry describes one T cell receptor beta chain. Its antigen is still unknown. Germline-derived CDR1 and CDR2 are GTSNPN and SVGIG (reference sequence). The CDR3 covers 14 residues. Trimming removed 0 bases from V and 5 bases from J, with 13 bases in between. The libraries were made with immunoSEQ v3.0 at survey level. Per-sample targets for sequencing were about 35,000-55,000 T-cell genomes. The method was immunoSEQ multiplex PCR; TCRdb's version includes in-frame clones alone and lacks a portion of them. The table includes 25,000 to 30,000 clones, approximately 95% detected once. The data stem from a study of long-term antiretroviral therapy in people with HIV. General study results and limits: Repertoires in HIV (unlike those of controls) had narrower CDR3 length ranges. In samples taken after ART, diversity increased but remained below transplant donor control levels.

The chain recombines TRBV30 with TRBJ1-2; possible D gene TRBD1, 5 bases. Sequenced material: unsorted PBMCs, taken 5.3 years after starting antiretroviral therapy. The sequence was obtained from a young man with HIV. The CDR3 nucleotides are TGTGCCTGGAGTGTAGGAGGGGTTCGGTATGGCTACACCTTC. Amino acid sequence: CAWSVGGVRYGYTF.